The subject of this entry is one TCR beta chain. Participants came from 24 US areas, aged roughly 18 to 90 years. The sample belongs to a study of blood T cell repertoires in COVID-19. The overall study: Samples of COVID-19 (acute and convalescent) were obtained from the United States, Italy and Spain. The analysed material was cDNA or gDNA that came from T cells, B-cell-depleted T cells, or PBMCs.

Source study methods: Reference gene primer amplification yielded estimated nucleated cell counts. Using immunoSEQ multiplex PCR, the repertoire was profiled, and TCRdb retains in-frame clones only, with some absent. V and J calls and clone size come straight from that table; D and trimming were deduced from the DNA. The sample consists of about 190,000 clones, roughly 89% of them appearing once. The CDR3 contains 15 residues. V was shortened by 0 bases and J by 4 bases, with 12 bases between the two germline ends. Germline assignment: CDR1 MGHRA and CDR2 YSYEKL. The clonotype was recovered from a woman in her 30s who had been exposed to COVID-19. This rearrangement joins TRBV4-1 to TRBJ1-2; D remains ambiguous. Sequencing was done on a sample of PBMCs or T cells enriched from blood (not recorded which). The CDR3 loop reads CASSQDEAVGYGYTF. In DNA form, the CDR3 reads TGCGCCAGCAGCCAAGATGAGGCAGTTGGCTATGGCTACACCTTC.